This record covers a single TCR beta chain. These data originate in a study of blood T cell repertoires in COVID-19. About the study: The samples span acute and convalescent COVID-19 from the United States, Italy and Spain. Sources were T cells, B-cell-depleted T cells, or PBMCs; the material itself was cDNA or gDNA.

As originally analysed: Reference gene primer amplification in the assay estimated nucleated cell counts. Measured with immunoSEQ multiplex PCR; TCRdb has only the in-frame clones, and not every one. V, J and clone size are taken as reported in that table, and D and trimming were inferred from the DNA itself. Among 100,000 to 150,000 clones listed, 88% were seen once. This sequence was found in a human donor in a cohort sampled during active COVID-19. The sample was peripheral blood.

This chain's CDR3 is CASSFGTWGVANEKLFF. As DNA, the CDR3 is TGTGCCAGCAGTTTTGGGACCTGGGGGGTAGCTAATGAAAAACTGTTTTTT. The chain employs TRBV28 and TRBJ1-4, with a weak D call TRBD1 (5 bases). Germline V gives CDR1 MDHEN, CDR2 SYDVKM. The CDR3 runs 17 residues. V gave up 3 bases and J gave up 3 bases, with 17 bases separating them.